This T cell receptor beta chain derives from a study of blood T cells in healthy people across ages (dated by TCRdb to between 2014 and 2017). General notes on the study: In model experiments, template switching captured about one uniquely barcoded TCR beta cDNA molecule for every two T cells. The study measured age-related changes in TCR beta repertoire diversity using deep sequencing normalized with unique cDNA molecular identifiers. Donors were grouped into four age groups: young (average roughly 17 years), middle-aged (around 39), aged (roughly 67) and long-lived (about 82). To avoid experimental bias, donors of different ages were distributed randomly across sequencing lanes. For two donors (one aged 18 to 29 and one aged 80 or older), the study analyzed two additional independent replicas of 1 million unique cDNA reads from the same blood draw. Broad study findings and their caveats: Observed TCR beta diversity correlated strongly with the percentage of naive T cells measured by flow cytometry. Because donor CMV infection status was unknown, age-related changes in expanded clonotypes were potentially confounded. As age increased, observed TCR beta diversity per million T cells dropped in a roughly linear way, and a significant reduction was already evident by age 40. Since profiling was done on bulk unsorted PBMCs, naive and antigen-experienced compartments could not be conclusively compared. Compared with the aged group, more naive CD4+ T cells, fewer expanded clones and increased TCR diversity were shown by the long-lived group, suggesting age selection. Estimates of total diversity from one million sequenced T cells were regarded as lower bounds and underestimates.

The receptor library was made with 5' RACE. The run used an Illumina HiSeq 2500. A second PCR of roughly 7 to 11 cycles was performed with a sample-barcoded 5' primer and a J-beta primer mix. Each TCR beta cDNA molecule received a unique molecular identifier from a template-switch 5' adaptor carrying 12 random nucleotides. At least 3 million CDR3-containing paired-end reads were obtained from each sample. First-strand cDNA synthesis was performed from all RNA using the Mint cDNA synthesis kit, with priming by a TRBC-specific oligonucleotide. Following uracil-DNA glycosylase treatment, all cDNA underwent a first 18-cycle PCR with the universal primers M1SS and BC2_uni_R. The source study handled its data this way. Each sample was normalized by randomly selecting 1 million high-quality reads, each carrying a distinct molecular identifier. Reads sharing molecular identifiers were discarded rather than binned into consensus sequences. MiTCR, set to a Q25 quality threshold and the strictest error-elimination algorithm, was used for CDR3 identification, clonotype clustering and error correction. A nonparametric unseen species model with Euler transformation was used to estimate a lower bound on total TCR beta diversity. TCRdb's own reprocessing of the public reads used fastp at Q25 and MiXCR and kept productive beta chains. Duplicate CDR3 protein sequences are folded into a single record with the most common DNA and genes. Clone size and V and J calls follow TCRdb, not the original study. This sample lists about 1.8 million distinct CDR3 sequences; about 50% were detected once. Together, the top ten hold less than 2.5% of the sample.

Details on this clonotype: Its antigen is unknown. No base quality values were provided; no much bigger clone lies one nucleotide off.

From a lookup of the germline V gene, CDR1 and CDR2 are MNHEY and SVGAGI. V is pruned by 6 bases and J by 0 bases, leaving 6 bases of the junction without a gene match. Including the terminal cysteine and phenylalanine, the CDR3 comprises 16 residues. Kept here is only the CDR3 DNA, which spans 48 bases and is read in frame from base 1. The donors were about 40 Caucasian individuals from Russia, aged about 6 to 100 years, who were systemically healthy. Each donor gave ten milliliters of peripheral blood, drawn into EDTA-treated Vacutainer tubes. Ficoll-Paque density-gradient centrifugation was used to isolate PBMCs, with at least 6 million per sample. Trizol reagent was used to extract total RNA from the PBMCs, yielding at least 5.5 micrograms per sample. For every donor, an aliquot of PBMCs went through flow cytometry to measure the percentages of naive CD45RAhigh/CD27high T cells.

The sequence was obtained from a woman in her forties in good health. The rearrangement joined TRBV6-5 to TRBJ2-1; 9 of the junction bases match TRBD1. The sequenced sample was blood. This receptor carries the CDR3 CASSLDRGYSYNEQFF. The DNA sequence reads TGTGCCAGCAGCCTCGACAGGGGGTACTCCTACAATGAGCAGTTCTTC.